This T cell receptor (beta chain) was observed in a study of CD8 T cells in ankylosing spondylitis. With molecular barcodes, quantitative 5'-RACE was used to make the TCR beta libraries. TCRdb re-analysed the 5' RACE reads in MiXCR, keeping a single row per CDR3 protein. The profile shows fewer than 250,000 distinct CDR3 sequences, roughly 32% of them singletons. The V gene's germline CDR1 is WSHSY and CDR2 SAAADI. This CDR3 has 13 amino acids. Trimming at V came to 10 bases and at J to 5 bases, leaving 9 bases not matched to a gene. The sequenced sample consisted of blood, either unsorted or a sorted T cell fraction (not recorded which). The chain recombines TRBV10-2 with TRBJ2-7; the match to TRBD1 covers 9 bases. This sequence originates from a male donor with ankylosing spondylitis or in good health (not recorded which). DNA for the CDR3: TGCGCCACCCTCACAGGGGGCAGGGACGAGCAGTACTTC. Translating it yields CATLTGGRDEQYF.